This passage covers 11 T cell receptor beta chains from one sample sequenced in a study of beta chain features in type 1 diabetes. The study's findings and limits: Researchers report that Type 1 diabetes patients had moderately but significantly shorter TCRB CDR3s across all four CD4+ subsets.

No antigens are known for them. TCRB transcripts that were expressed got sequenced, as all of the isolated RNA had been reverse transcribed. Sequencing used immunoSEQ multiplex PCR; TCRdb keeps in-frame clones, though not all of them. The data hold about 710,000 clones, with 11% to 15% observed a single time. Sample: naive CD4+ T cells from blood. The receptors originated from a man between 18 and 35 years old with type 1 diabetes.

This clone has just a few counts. The CDR3 nucleotides read TGTGCCAGCGATGGTTCCTATGGCTACACCTTC. This translates into CASDGSYGYTF. J is TRBJ1-2 and V is TRBV6-5; D ambiguous. Trimming left V 8 bases short and J 4 bases short, with 8 bases between. CDR1 is MNHEY, CDR2 SVGAGI, per germline. This CDR3 comprises 11 residues.

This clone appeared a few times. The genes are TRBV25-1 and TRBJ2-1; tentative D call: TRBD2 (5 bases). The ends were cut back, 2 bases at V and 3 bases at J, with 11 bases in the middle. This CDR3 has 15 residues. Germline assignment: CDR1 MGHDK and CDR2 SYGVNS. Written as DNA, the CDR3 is TGTGCCAGCAGTGAAGCGGGTTGGGGCTACAATGAGCAGTTCTTC. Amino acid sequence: CASSEAGWGYNEQFF. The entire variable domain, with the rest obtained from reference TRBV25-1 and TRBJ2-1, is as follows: EADIYQTPRYLVIGTGKKITLECSQTMGHDKMYWYQQDPGMELHLIHYSYGVNSTEKGDLSSESTVSRIRTEHFPLTLESARPSHTSQYLCASSEAGWGYNEQFFGPGTRLTVL.

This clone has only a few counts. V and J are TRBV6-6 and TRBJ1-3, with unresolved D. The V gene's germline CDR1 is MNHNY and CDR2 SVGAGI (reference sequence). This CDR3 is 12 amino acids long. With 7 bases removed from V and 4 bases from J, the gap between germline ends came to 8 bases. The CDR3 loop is CASTDGGNTIYF. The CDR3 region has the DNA TGTGCCAGCACAGATGGGGGAAACACCATATATTTT.

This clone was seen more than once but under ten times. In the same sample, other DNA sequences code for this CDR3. This chain's CDR3 is CASSLEGNTEAFF. The CDR3 nucleotides are TGCGCCAGCAGCTTGGAAGGGAACACTGAAGCTTTCTTT. The V and J genes are TRBV5-1 and TRBJ1-1; D call uncertain. This CDR3 is built from 13 residues. V lost 0 bases to trimming and J lost 1 base, with 4 bases between them. Germline values: CDR1 SGHRS, CDR2 YFSETQ.

The CDR3 loop is CSARGEEQFF. CDR3 DNA: TGCAGTGCTAGGGGGGAGGAGCAGTTCTTC. V and J are TRBV20-1 and TRBJ2-1; the D gene could be TRBD1 or TRBD2 (5 bases each). This CDR3 is 10 amino acids long. Germline lookup yields CDR1 DFQATT and CDR2 SNEGSKA (reference sequence). V lost 3 bases and J 10 bases, leaving 7 bases between the germline ends.

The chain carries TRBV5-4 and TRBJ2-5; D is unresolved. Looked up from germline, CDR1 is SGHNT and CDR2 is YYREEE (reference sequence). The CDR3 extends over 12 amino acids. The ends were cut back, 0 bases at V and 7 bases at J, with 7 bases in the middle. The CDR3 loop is CASSLEGLTQYF. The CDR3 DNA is TGTGCCAGCAGCTTGGAAGGGTTGACCCAGTACTTC.

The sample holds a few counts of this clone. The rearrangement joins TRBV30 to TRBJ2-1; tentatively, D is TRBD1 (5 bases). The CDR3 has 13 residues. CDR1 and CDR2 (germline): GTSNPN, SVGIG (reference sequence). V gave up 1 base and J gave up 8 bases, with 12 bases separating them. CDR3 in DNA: TGTGCCTGGAGTGCCAATACAGGAGATGAGCAGTTCTTC. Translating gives CAWSANTGDEQFF.

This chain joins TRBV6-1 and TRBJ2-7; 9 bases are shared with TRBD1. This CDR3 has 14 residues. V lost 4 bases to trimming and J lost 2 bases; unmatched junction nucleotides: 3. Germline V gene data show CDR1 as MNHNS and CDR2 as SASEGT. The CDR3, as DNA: TGTGCCAGCAGTGCCCGGACAGGGGCCTACGAGCAGTACTTC. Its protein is CASSARTGAYEQYF.

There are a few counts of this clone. The DNA for the CDR3 is TGTGCCGGTGGGCGGGGGCCTGCGGGCGAGCAGTACTTC. Translated: CAGGRGPAGEQYF. The chain employs TRBV30 and TRBJ2-7; D may be TRBD2 (7 bases). V lost 8 bases and J 6 bases, leaving 20 bases between the germline ends. The germline V gene encodes CDR1 GTSNPN and CDR2 SVGIG (reference sequence). This CDR3 is 13 amino acids long.

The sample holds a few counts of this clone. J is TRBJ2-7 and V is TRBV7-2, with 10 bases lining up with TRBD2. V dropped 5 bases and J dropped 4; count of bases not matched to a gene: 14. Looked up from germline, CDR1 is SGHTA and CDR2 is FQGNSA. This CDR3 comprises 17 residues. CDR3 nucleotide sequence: TGTGCCAGCAGCCCACGGACCGGGACTAGCGACCAGTACGAGCAGTACTTC. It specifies CASSPRTGTSDQYEQYF.

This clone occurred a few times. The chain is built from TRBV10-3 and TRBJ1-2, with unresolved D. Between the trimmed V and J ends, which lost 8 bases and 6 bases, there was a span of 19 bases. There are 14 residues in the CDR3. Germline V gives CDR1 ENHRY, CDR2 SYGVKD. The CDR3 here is CAILEGPGSNGYTF. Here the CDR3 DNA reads TGTGCCATCCTCGAAGGGCCAGGTAGTAATGGCTACACCTTC.